Listed below are T cell receptor beta chains from one sample, sequenced in a study of blood T cell repertoires in COVID-19. TCRdb's table, derived via immunoSEQ multiplex PCR, lists solely in-frame clones and lacks some. The sample carries about 15,000 clones, about 93% recorded once. Specimen: peripheral blood. These receptors came from a man between 60 and 75 years old with active COVID-19. Both conserved end residues are part of each CDR3. A D gene is named only where the DNA matches it firmly. The size field is filled for only some rows; it gives once, few, many or a size class.

TRBJ1-5 | TRBV18 | once | - | TGTGCCAGCTCACCGGGAGGGGGCAATCAGCCCCAGCATTTT | CASSPGGGNQPQHF
TRBJ2-5 | TRBV19 | - | TRBD2 | TGTGCCAGTAGTTCCAAAGCGGGGGGGCAAGAGACCCAGTACTTC | CASSSKAGGQETQYF
TRBJ2-3 | TRBV18 | - | TRBD2 | TGTGCCAGCTCACGGAGACTAGCGGGTCCTGAGGATACGCAGTATTTT | CASSRRLAGPEDTQYF
TRBJ1-6 | TRBV7-9 | - | TRBD1 | TGTGCCAGCAGCTTAGGGACAGGGCAATATAATTCACCCCTCCACTTT | CASSLGTGQYNSPLHF
TRBJ2-7 | TRBV12-3/TRBV12-4 | - | - | TGTGCCAGCAGTTTTTCCCTGGGGGGCGAGCAGTACTTC | CASSFSLGGEQYF
TRBJ2-2 | TRBV6-4 | - | - | TGTGCCAGCAGAAACAGTCCGAACACCGGGGAGCTGTTTTTT | CASRNSPNTGELFF
TRBJ2-5 | TRBV5-1 | - | TRBD2 | TGCGCCAGCAGCCTGGGACTACCTCCCCCAGAGACCCAGTACTTC | CASSLGLPPPETQYF
TRBJ1-2 | TRBV3-1/TRBV3-2 | - | - | TGTGCCAGCAGCCAAGATTGGGTGGGGAAGGGGGATGGCTACACCTTC | CASSQDWVGKGDGYTF
TRBJ1-2 | TRBV19 | once | - | TGTGCCAGTAGTGGCCGGGGAGGGGGGTATCGGTATGGCTACACCTTC | CASSGRGGGYRYGYTF
TRBJ2-1 | TRBV11-2 | - | TRBD1 | TGTGCCAGCAGCTTTGCTACCGGGACAGGAGTGATCCAGTTCTTC | CASSFATGTGVIQFF
TRBJ1-5 | TRBV6-5 | - | - | TGTGCCAGCAGTTATTGGGGAGCCAATCAGCCCCAGCATTTT | CASSYWGANQPQHF
TRBJ1-5 | TRBV6-5 | - | - | TGTGCCAGCAGATTTCAAAATCAGCCCCAGCATTTT | CASRFQNQPQHF
TRBJ2-6 | TRBV4-2 | - | TRBD1 | TGTGCCACTGGACAGGGTTTACTCTCTGGGGCCAACGTCCTGACTTTC | CATGQGLLSGANVLTF
TRBJ2-7 | TRBV6-1 | - | - | TGTGCCAGCAGTGAAAGAGAGCGGGCTAGGTACTTC | CASSERERARYF
TRBJ1-3 | TRBV11-2 | - | - | TGTGCCAGCAGGAAAGGCCGACCCCCCGGGGGAAACACCATATATTTT | CASRKGRPPGGNTIYF
TRBJ1-6 | TRBV10-2 | - | - | TGCGCCAGCAGTGACGCAGTTGATAATTCACCCCTCCACTTT | CASSDAVDNSPLHF
TRBJ2-7 | TRBV20-1 | once | TRBD1 | TGCAGTGCTAGTCCGGGACAGGGTACCTCCTACGAGCAGTACTTC | CSASPGQGTSYEQYF
TRBJ1-3 | TRBV5-4 | - | - | TGTGCCAGCAGCCCCGGGAACTCTGGAAACACCATATATTTT | CASSPGNSGNTIYF
TRBJ1-2 | TRBV3-1/TRBV3-2 | - | - | TGTGCCAGCAGCCAAGAATTGACCAGGGGAAATGGCTACACCTTC | CASSQELTRGNGYTF
TRBJ1-2 | TRBV3-1/TRBV3-2 | - | - | TGTGCCAGCAGCCAAGACTGGGCAGGGAAGGGTAGCGGCTACACCTTC | CASSQDWAGKGSGYTF
TRBJ2-2 | TRBV6-4 | - | - | TGTGCCACCTCAATACTCGCGAACACCGGGGAGCTGTTTTTT | CATSILANTGELFF
TRBJ1-3 | TRBV2 | - | TRBD1 | TGTGCCAGCAGCCCGCGGACAGGTGCTGGAAACACCATATATTTT | CASSPRTGAGNTIYF
TRBJ2-1 | TRBV9 | once | TRBD1 | TGTGCCAGCAGCAGTACAGGGGTTGGAGACCACAATGAGCAGTTCTTC | CASSSTGVGDHNEQFF
TRBJ1-5 | TRBV2 | - | - | TGTGCCAGCACCCTTGAGGGTCCAAGCAATCAGCCCCAGCATTTT | CASTLEGPSNQPQHF
TRBJ2-2 | TRBV4-1 | - | - | TGCGCCAGCAGCCAAGTTGAGGGGGGGGTGACCGGGGAGCTGTTTTTT | CASSQVEGGVTGELFF
TRBJ2-2 | TRBV5-1 | - | TRBD1 | TGCGCCAGCAGGCGGACAGGGGGCGCCGGCGGGGAGCTGTTTTTT | CASRRTGGAGGELFF
TRBJ1-1 | TRBV2 | - | TRBD1 | TGTGCCAGTATATCAGGGGGCACTGAAGCTTTCTTT | CASISGGTEAFF
TRBJ1-2 | TRBV5-1 | - | - | TGCGCCAGCAGCTTGTTCAGCGATGGCTACACCTTC | CASSLFSDGYTF
TRBJ2-1 | TRBV3-1/TRBV3-2 | - | TRBD2 | TGTGCCAGCAGCCAAGCCGGCGGGGGGGCCGAGAGTGAGCAGTTCTTC | CASSQAGGGAESEQFF
TRBJ1-2 | TRBV10-1 | - | TRBD1 | TGCGCCAGCAGTCCGGGACAGGGGGCGCGTTATGGCTACACCTTC | CASSPGQGARYGYTF
TRBJ1-2 | TRBV5-1 | - | - | TGCGCCAGCAGCTCAGGCGGAGGGAACTATGGCTACACCTTC | CASSSGGGNYGYTF
TRBJ2-2 | TRBV11-2 | - | - | TGTGCCAGCAGAGCCTACCACGGGCTGTTTTTT | CASRAYHGLFF
TRBJ2-2 | TRBV10-3 | - | - | TGTGCCATCAGTGACTACCCGGGCACCGGGGAGCTGTTTTTT | CAISDYPGTGELFF
TRBJ1-1 | TRBV6-6 | - | - | TGTGCCAGCCGCAGTGGGGGGATGAACACTGAAGCTTTCTTT | CASRSGGMNTEAFF
TRBJ2-5 | TRBV2 | once | - | TGTGCCAGCAGTAGGGACACCGAAGAGACCCAGTACTTC | CASSRDTEETQYF
TRBJ2-7 | TRBV11-2 | - | TRBD2 | TGTGCCAGCAGCACCGGGACTATTTATAACGAGCAGTACTTC | CASSTGTIYNEQYF
TRBJ2-3 | TRBV5-1 | - | TRBD1 | TGCGCCAGCACTAACACAGGGGTCGGAACAGATACGCAGTATTTT | CASTNTGVGTDTQYF
TRBJ1-4 | TRBV7-9 | - | TRBD1 | TGTGCCAGCAGCTTGGGGACAGGGCAAGAAAAACTGTTTTTT | CASSLGTGQEKLFF
TRBJ2-7 | TRBV7-9 | - | TRBD1 | TGTGCCAGCAGCTCCAGGACAGGGAGTTACGAGCAGTACTTC | CASSSRTGSYEQYF
TRBJ2-3 | TRBV7-9 | - | TRBD2 | TGTGCCAGCAGTTCACTAGCGGGGAGCACAGATACGCAGTATTTT | CASSSLAGSTDTQYF
TRBJ2-5 | TRBV7-8 | once | TRBD1 | TGTGCCAGCAGCTTAGATGACAGGGTGGAGACCCAGTACTTC | CASSLDDRVETQYF
TRBJ1-5 | TRBV19 | - | TRBD1 | TGTGCCAGTAGGTGGGACAGGGTTCAGCCCCAGCATTTT | CASRWDRVQPQHF
TRBJ2-7 | TRBV2 | - | TRBD1 | TGTGCCAGCAGTGGGCAGGGGGCAGGAGAGCAGTACTTC | CASSGQGAGEQYF
TRBJ1-3 | TRBV9 | - | - | TGTGCCAGCAGCGTAGCCAGATCTGGAAACACCATATATTTT | CASSVARSGNTIYF
TRBJ2-4 | TRBV5-6 | - | - | TGTGCCAGCAGCCCGGAGGCGAATCTAGCCAAAAACATTCAGTACTTC | CASSPEANLAKNIQYF
TRBJ2-1 | TRBV6-5 | once | - | TGTGCCAGCAGTTACTGGGCTAGCGTCGGCAATGAGCAGTTCTTC | CASSYWASVGNEQFF
TRBJ1-4 | TRBV18 | - | TRBD1 | TGTGCCAGCTCACCAGAGACAGGGAATGAAAAACTGTTTTTT | CASSPETGNEKLFF
TRBJ2-1 | TRBV19 | - | - | TGTGCCAGTAGCCACCGGGAGCTACAAAACAATGAGCAGTTCTTC | CASSHRELQNNEQFF
TRBJ1-3 | TRBV2 | - | TRBD1 | TGTGCCAGCAGTGAAGGTCAGGGGGCAAATGGAAACACCATATATTTT | CASSEGQGANGNTIYF
TRBJ1-2 | TRBV6-4 | - | TRBD1 | TGTGCCAGCATCAGGACAGGGGAGCATGGCTACACCTTC | CASIRTGEHGYTF